What follows are 26 T cell receptor beta chains derived from one specimen sequenced in a study of CD8 T cells in Susac syndrome. Reverse transcription used about 0.5 to 1 ug RNA and random hexamers. MiXCR, run by TCRdb on the immunoSEQ multiplex PCR reads, gives a single entry per CDR3 protein. The sample includes fewer than 350,000 distinct CDR3 sequences, under 95% of them seen just once. Sequencing was carried out using CD4+ T cells from PBMCs. These receptor sequences come from a human donor with multiple sclerosis.

V gene TRBV3-1 combines with J gene TRBJ1-2; D might be TRBD1 (5 bases). The CDR3 runs to 13 residues. V dropped 4 bases and J dropped 6 bases, with 12 bases sitting between them. Germline CDR1 is LGHDT and CDR2 is YNNKEL (reference sequence). DNA of the CDR3: TGTGCCAGCAGCCCCGGGGGAGGGCATGGCTACACCTTC. It translates to CASSPGGGHGYTF.

The chain has TRBV2 and TRBJ1-4; tentatively, D is TRBD1 (6 bases). The CDR3 runs 14 residues. From germline, CDR1 is SNHLY and CDR2 FYNNEI. V dropped 7 bases and J dropped 4 bases, with 13 bases sitting between them. CDR3 in DNA: TGTGCCAGCAAGGGGGGCCCACGTAATGAAAAACTGTTTTTT. Translation gives CASKGGPRNEKLFF.

The chain joins TRBV10-3 to TRBJ1-4; D ambiguous. The CDR3 is made up of 13 amino acids. The V and J ends lost 7 bases and 8 bases respectively, with 14 bases between them. Germline V gene data show CDR1 as ENHRY and CDR2 as SYGVKD. CDR3: CAIKPDGREKLFF. CDR3 coding DNA: TGTGCCATCAAACCGGACGGAAGAGAAAAACTGTTTTTT.

With regard to this clonotype: Its ends do not fully match the called genes, so a read error is possible. The rearrangement joins TRBV7-8 to TRBJ1-5; D perhaps matches TRBD1 (5 bases). Per the germline V gene, CDR1 is SGHVS and CDR2 is FQNEAQ. The CDR3 has 19 amino acids. DNA for the CDR3: TGTGCCAGCAGCCTAGCCACCTCTGTGCAGGGCGGTCGGAATCAGCCCCAGCATTTT. It codes for CASSLATSVQGGRNQPQHF. The full variable domain, with the rest looked up from reference TRBV7-8 and TRBJ1-5, is GAGVSQSPRYKVAKRGQDVALRCDPISGHVSLFWYQQALGQGPEFLTYFQNEAQLDKSGLPSDRFFAERPEGSVSTLKIQRTQQEDSAVYLCASSLATSVQGGRNQPQHFGDGTRLSIL.

V usage is TRBV18 and J usage is TRBJ1-1; possible D gene TRBD1, 5 bases. This CDR3 comprises 14 residues. The germline V gene encodes CDR1 KGHSH and CDR2 LQKENI. The V and J ends lost 2 bases and 11 bases respectively, with 18 bases between them. The CDR3 here is CASSPNQLDKFAFF. Written as DNA, the CDR3 is TGTGCCAGCTCACCAAATCAGCTGGACAAATTCGCTTTCTTT. Together with reference TRBV18 and TRBJ1-1, the CDR3 gives the full variable domain: NAGVMQNPRHLVRRRGQEARLRCSPMKGHSHVYWYRQLPEEGLKFMVYLQKENIIDESGMPKERFSAEFPKEGPSILRIQQVVRGDSAAYFCASSPNQLDKFAFFGQGTRLTVV.

This chain joins TRBV7-2 and TRBJ2-1; 10 bases fit TRBD2. Germline V CDR1 and CDR2: SGHTA, FQGNSA. The CDR3 sequence is 14 residues long. V gave up 7 bases and J gave up 8 bases; unmatched junction bases: 8. The CDR3, as DNA: TGTGCCAGCACCATTGGCAGCGGGAGGGATGAGCAGTTCTTC. It yields the protein CASTIGSGRDEQFF.

In this sample, this clonotype turned up a few times. This chain uses TRBV18 with TRBJ1-1; a weak D match, TRBD1 (5 bases). Germline loops: CDR1 KGHSH, CDR2 LQKENI. With 6 bases removed from V and 7 bases from J, the gap between germline ends came to 12 bases. This CDR3 spans 12 amino acids. The CDR3: CASSPGRVEAFF. CDR3 DNA sequence: TGTGCCAGCTCTCCAGGGCGCGTTGAAGCTTTCTTT.

This chain uses TRBV4-1 with TRBJ2-6, with D hard to call. This CDR3 contains 19 residues. CDR1 is MGHRA, CDR2 YSYEKL, per germline. Deletions cut 0 bases from V and 1 base from J, with 16 bases between. The CDR3 DNA reads TGCGCCAGCAGCCAAGATAGTAGGCAGACCAGATCTGGGGCCAACGTCCTGACTTTC. Its translation is CASSQDSRQTRSGANVLTF.

The chain is built from TRBV19 and TRBJ1-5; the D gene is possibly TRBD1 (5 bases). Between the trimmed V and J ends, which lost 8 bases and 5 bases, there was a span of 13 bases. Germline V gives CDR1 LNHDA, CDR2 SQIVND (reference sequence). There are 13 residues in the CDR3. The CDR3 reads CASGTGLDQPQHF. CDR3 nucleotides: TGTGCCAGTGGGACCGGCTTAGATCAGCCCCAGCATTTT.

The chain is built from TRBV4-1 and TRBJ1-2; the D gene is possibly TRBD1 (5 bases). CDR3 size: 15 residues. Germline values: CDR1 MGHRA, CDR2 YSYEKL. V lost 3 bases and J lost 4, with 15 bases in between. The CDR3 DNA sequence: TGCGCCAGCAGCCACGGCGCGGGGCAGGCCTATGGCTACACCTTC. This translates into CASSHGAGQAYGYTF.

V and J are TRBV3-1 and TRBJ2-1; D remains unclear. Germline V gene sequence: CDR1 LGHDT, CDR2 YNNKEL (reference sequence). This CDR3 comprises 14 residues. V dropped 4 bases and J dropped 6 bases, with 13 bases sitting between them. The CDR3 sequence: CASSLLRAGNEQFF. The DNA for the CDR3 is TGTGCCAGCAGCCTCCTCCGGGCCGGCAATGAGCAGTTCTTC.

The CDR3 loop is CASRTGMGRRVYEQYF. The CDR3, as DNA: TGTGCCAGCAGAACGGGAATGGGAAGACGAGTCTACGAGCAGTACTTC. The chain employs TRBV27 and TRBJ2-7, with D perhaps TRBD2 (5 bases). The CDR3 is 16 residues long. Germline lookup yields CDR1 MNHEY and CDR2 SMNVEV (reference sequence). Trimming left V 6 bases short and J 3 bases short, with 21 bases between.

The chain couples TRBV3-1 to TRBJ2-7; 11 bases align to TRBD2. Germline loops: CDR1 LGHDT, CDR2 YNNKEL (reference sequence). V was pared by 1 base and J by 7 bases, with 9 bases of the junction left unmatched. The CDR3 consists of 16 residues. The CDR3 spells CASSQGSSGRAGEQYF. The DNA for the CDR3 is TGTGCCAGCAGCCAAGGAAGTAGCGGGAGGGCGGGGGAGCAGTACTTC.

The V call is TRBV12-3 or TRBV12-4, the J call TRBJ2-1; a weak D match, TRBD2 (5 bases). V gave up 3 bases and J gave up 5 bases, with 17 bases separating them. The CDR3 totals 16 residues. The CDR3 loop is CASSLVGVGGNNEQFF. The CDR3 DNA reads as TGTGCCAGCAGTTTGGTCGGGGTTGGTGGTAACAATGAGCAGTTCTTC.

The chain carries TRBV4-2 and TRBJ1-2; D unclear. In germline, CDR1 is LGHNA, CDR2 YNFKEQ. The CDR3 loop spans 15 amino acids. Trimming stripped 1 base from V and 4 bases from J, with 13 bases between. The DNA for the CDR3 is TGTGCCAGCAGCCAAGGTGAATCTACGTTCTATGGCTACACCTTC. Its protein product is CASSQGESTFYGYTF.

The J gene is TRBJ2-5, the V gene TRBV4-1, with D maybe TRBD2 (5 bases). Trimming stripped 0 bases from V and 5 bases from J, with 13 bases between. The CDR3 length is 15 residues. Germline assignment: CDR1 MGHRA and CDR2 YSYEKL. The CDR3 region is CASSQESLAPETQYF. The CDR3 bases are TGCGCCAGCAGCCAAGAATCTCTAGCCCCCGAGACCCAGTACTTC.

The gene calls are TRBV20-1 and TRBJ2-5, with 7 bases matching TRBD2. The germline V gene encodes CDR1 DFQATT and CDR2 SNEGSKA (reference sequence). The V gene end was trimmed by 3 bases and the J gene end by 1 base; junction bases not matched to a gene: 8. There are 15 residues in the CDR3. CDR3 protein: CSASDLLAIQETQYF. For the CDR3, the DNA is TGCAGTGCTAGCGACCTACTAGCGATCCAAGAGACCCAGTACTTC.

This clonotype was observed a single time. The chain couples TRBV30 to TRBJ1-1; D gene uncertain. The CDR3 runs to 13 residues. Germline V gene data show CDR1 as GTSNPN and CDR2 as SVGIG (reference sequence). Trimming stripped 8 bases from V and 0 bases from J, with 13 bases between. For the CDR3, the DNA is TGTGCCGGCCGACCGAGATTGAACACTGAAGCTTTCTTT. This sequence encodes CAGRPRLNTEAFF.

The chain links TRBV3-1 to TRBJ1-5, with TRBD1 identical over 7 bases. The germline V gene encodes CDR1 LGHDT and CDR2 YNNKEL (reference sequence). The CDR3 loop spans 15 amino acids. The V and J ends lost 2 bases and 6 bases, in that order; junction bases with no gene match: 7. The CDR3 coding sequence is TGTGCCAGCAGCCAACGCACAGGGGTTGGTCAGCCCCAGCATTTT. It translates to CASSQRTGVGQPQHF.

The chain recombines TRBV29-1 with TRBJ2-1, with 11 bases identical to TRBD2. Losses at the gene ends were 4 bases for V and 5 bases for J; bases not matched to a gene: 4. The CDR3 spans 14 residues. CDR1 and CDR2 from the germline V gene are SQVTM and ANQGSEA. The CDR3 is CSVGKGLADNEQFF. The CDR3, as DNA: TGCAGCGTTGGAAAGGGACTAGCGGACAATGAGCAGTTCTTC.

The sample holds one count of this clonotype. V and J are TRBV3-1 and TRBJ2-3; 9 nucleotides line up with TRBD2. Germline lookup yields CDR1 LGHDT and CDR2 YNNKEL (reference sequence). This CDR3 is 15 amino acids long. After removal of 2 bases from V and 1 base from J, the junction contained 1 base not matched to a gene. CDR3: CASSQWTSGTDTQYF. In DNA form, the CDR3 reads TGTGCCAGCAGCCAATGGACTAGCGGCACAGATACGCAGTATTTT.

This chain uses TRBV12-3 or TRBV12-4 with TRBJ1-2; 8 nucleotides match TRBD1. This CDR3 region has 14 residues. With 5 bases clipped from V and 7 bases from J, the junction kept 9 bases outside the gene matches. CDR3 DNA sequence: TGTGCCAGCAGTCGGGACAGGCGATTGGGTGGCTACACCTTC. This sequence encodes CASSRDRRLGGYTF.

The chain links TRBV6-1 to TRBJ2-3, with 11 bases identical to TRBD2. The CDR3 runs to 17 residues. The trim removed 6 bases at V and 4 bases at J, leaving 12 bases unmatched. Germline values: CDR1 MNHNS, CDR2 SASEGT. CDR3 amino acids: CASRDPGLAVDADTQYF. The CDR3 DNA reads TGTGCCAGCAGGGATCCGGGACTAGCGGTGGACGCAGATACGCAGTATTTT.

The rearrangement joins TRBV29-1 to TRBJ1-1, with D possibly TRBD1 on 5 matching bases. Trimming took off 8 bases at V and 4 bases at J, with 17 bases between the two ends. The CDR3 is made up of 13 amino acids. Per germline, CDR1 SQVTM and CDR2 ANQGSEA. The DNA for the CDR3 is TGCAGCACCTGGGGGGGGAGGAGCACTGAAGCTTTCTTT. Amino acid sequence: CSTWGGRSTEAFF. The full variable domain, in which reference TRBV29-1 and TRBJ1-1 provide the parts outside the CDR3, is SAVISQKPSRDICQRGTSLTIQCQVDSQVTMMFWYRQQPGQSLTLIATANQGSEATYESGFVIDKFPISRPNLTFSTLTVSNMSPEDSSIYLCSTWGGRSTEAFFGQGTRLTVV.

The chain combines TRBV6-2 or TRBV6-3 with TRBJ1-5, with D uncertain. There are 11 residues in the CDR3. Per germline, CDR1 MNHEY and CDR2 SVGEGT. With 2 bases removed from V and 9 bases from J, the gap between germline ends came to 5 bases. The CDR3 bases are TGTGCCAGCAGTTACCTGGGGCCCCAGCATTTT. Protein sequence: CASSYLGPQHF.

This rearrangement joins TRBV12-3 or TRBV12-4 to TRBJ1-5; maybe TRBD1 (6 bases). V was clipped by 5 bases and J by 5 bases, with 16 bases between them. The CDR3 runs 15 residues. The CDR3 is CASSKGVGRDQPQHF. The CDR3 DNA reads TGTGCCAGCAGTAAGGGGGTGGGACGTGATCAGCCCCAGCATTTT.